The subject of this entry is one T cell receptor (beta chain). Other DNA sequences in the same sample also yield this CDR3. V was cut by 5 bases and J by 4 bases, with 11 bases left in between. The CDR3 is 13 residues long. Germline V gives CDR1 LNHDA, CDR2 SQIVND (reference sequence). The sample comes from a study of blood T cell repertoires in COVID-19. In the study overall: Samples of COVID-19 (acute and convalescent) were obtained from the United States, Italy and Spain.

Generated by immunoSEQ multiplex PCR, the TCRdb table keeps only in-frame clones and is missing some. Here the sample spans roughly 250,000 clones, 80% to 90% being singletons. The sample comprised PBMCs or T cells enriched from blood (not recorded which). This TCR was recovered from a woman aged 25-40 years who had recovered from COVID-19. The genes are TRBV19 and TRBJ1-1, with D perhaps matching TRBD1 (6 bases). DNA of the CDR3: TGTGCCAGTAGTCCCGCCAGGGGCACTGAAGCTTTCTTT. It specifies CASSPARGTEAFF.